The 18 T cell receptor beta chains below all came from one sample that was sequenced in a study of a mutant IDH1 vaccine in newly diagnosed glioma. Regarding time point: week 11, during vaccination. Vaccination used 300 ug of mutant IDH1 20-mer peptide per dose, with topical imiquimod. These receptors' targets are unknown. Profiling relied on immunoSEQ multiplex PCR, and the TCRdb table lists in-frame clones only, not all of them. This table has 55,000 to 65,000 clones, over 70% appearing once. Material: PBMCs, obtained from a glioma patient whose treatment included an IDH1 peptide vaccine. The origin of the receptors is a man aged 50 to 59 with glioma.

This clone came up a few times. One end of the junction does not line up with germline, which may come from a read error. The chain links TRBV6-1 to TRBJ1-5, with 7 bases fitting TRBD1. The CDR3 loop spans 13 amino acids. The germline gives CDR1 MNHNS, CDR2 SASEGT. This CDR3 is CASSEGERGRKVF. The DNA of the CDR3 is TGTGCCAGCAGTGAAGGGGAGAGGGGGCGGAAGGTTTTT.

This clone has only a few counts. V usage is TRBV19 and J usage is TRBJ1-2; D may be TRBD1 (5 bases). Germline V gene sequence: CDR1 LNHDA, CDR2 SQIVND (reference sequence). The ends were cut back, 3 bases at V and 8 bases at J, with 16 bases in the middle. The CDR3 contains 14 residues. CDR3: CASSIGGTRRGYTF. Written as DNA, the CDR3 is TGTGCCAGTAGTATCGGAGGGACCAGAAGGGGCTACACCTTC.

The gene calls are TRBV7-9 and TRBJ1-2; TRBD1 aligns across 8 bases. This CDR3 contains 13 residues. V gave up 6 bases and J gave up 4 bases; unmatched junction bases: 4. From germline, CDR1 is SEHNR and CDR2 FQNEAQ (reference sequence). The CDR3 region has the DNA TGTGCCAGCAGTAAGGACAGGGCCTATGGCTACACCTTC. Translating gives CASSKDRAYGYTF.

The CDR3 protein is CASSVVGRRGQPQHF. CDR3 DNA sequence: TGTGCCAGCAGTGTGGTCGGGCGCCGGGGGCAGCCCCAGCATTTT. The chain uses TRBV2 and TRBJ1-5; maybe TRBD1 (5 bases). Trimming removed 4 bases at V and 7 bases at J, with 17 bases between. The CDR3 is made up of 15 amino acids. CDR1 and CDR2 from the germline V gene are SNHLY and FYNNEI. Supplemented by reference TRBV2 and TRBJ1-5, the full variable domain reads EPEVTQTPSHQVTQMGQEVILRCVPISNHLYFYWYRQILGQKVEFLVSFYNNEISEKSEIFDDQFSVERPDGSNFTLKIRSTKLEDSAMYFCASSVVGRRGQPQHFGDGTRLSIL.

The rearrangement links TRBV20-1 to TRBJ2-3; D gene ambiguous. Germline CDR1 and CDR2: DFQATT and SNEGSKA (reference sequence). The ends were cut back, 6 bases at V and 8 bases at J, with 12 bases in the middle. The CDR3 has 11 amino acids. CDR3 in DNA: TGCAGTGCAAACCCCGCGTCTACGCAGTATTTT. Its translation: CSANPASTQYF.

In regard to this clone: This CDR3 is also generated by other DNA sequences in the sample. The CDR3: CSAAGTNTGELFF. For the CDR3, the DNA is TGCAGCGCTGCAGGGACAAACACCGGGGAGCTGTTTTTT. This chain connects TRBV29-1 to TRBJ2-2, with D possibly matching TRBD1 (6 bases). This CDR3 comprises 13 residues. Germline V gene sequence: CDR1 SQVTM, CDR2 ANQGSEA. The germline V and J ends were trimmed by 7 bases and 2 bases, with 11 bases remaining between them.

In this sample, this clone turned up a few times. The rearrangement uses TRBV2 and TRBJ1-1, with 8 bases aligning to TRBD1. Germline V gene lookup returns CDR1 SNHLY and CDR2 FYNNEI. Losses at the gene ends were 11 bases for V and 0 bases for J; bases not matched to a gene: 5. The CDR3 sequence is 13 residues long. CDR3 amino acids: CAGQGPMNTEAFF. In DNA, the CDR3 is TGTGCCGGACAGGGTCCCATGAACACTGAAGCTTTCTTT.

The CDR3: CATSWSRTSLKETQYF. As DNA, the CDR3 is TGTGCCACCAGCTGGTCACGGACTTCTCTGAAAGAGACCCAGTACTTC. The chain recombines TRBV15 with TRBJ2-5; possible D gene TRBD2, 5 bases. This CDR3 has 16 residues. Germline CDR1 reads LNHNV; CDR2 reads YYDKDF (reference sequence). The germline V and J ends were trimmed by 5 bases and 3 bases, with 19 bases remaining between them.

The rearrangement links TRBV5-6 to TRBJ1-2; 8 bases map to TRBD1. The CDR3 has 12 residues. CDR1 is SGHDT, CDR2 YYEEEE, per germline. V lost 2 bases, J lost 8 bases, and 2 bases stayed unmatched. CDR3 nucleotide sequence: TGTGCCAGCAGCTTACGGACAGGGGGCTACACCTTC. Amino acid sequence: CASSLRTGGYTF.

V and J are TRBV19 and TRBJ1-2; the D is unclear. Per germline, CDR1 LNHDA and CDR2 SQIVND (reference sequence). The CDR3 totals 13 residues. The V end was cut by 3 bases, the J end by 1 base, with 6 bases between. This chain's CDR3 is CASSMQVNYGYTF. Written as DNA, the CDR3 is TGTGCCAGTAGTATGCAGGTTAACTATGGCTACACCTTC. Full variable domain (remainder filled in from reference TRBV19 and TRBJ1-2): DGGITQSPKYLFRKEGQNVTLSCEQNLNHDAMYWYRQDPGQGLRLIYYSQIVNDFQKGDIAEGYSVSREKKESFPLTVTSAQKNPTAFYLCASSMQVNYGYTFGSGTRLTVV.

The rearrangement joins TRBV9 to TRBJ1-3; the D is unclear. Germline V CDR1 and CDR2: SGDLS, YYNGEE. V lost 0 bases to trimming and J lost 0 bases, with 7 bases between them. This CDR3 contains 15 residues. The CDR3 here is CASSVDGVSGNTIYF. The CDR3 DNA reads TGTGCCAGCAGCGTAGACGGAGTCTCTGGAAACACCATATATTTT.

This chain joins TRBV13 and TRBJ2-2; D is uncertain. V was shortened by 2 bases and J by 6 bases, with 10 bases between the two germline ends. This CDR3 contains 14 residues. Germline values: CDR1 PRHDT, CDR2 FYEKMQ (reference sequence). DNA of the CDR3: TGTGCCAGCAGCTTAACACAGAGAGCCGGGGAGCTGTTTTTT. Its translation: CASSLTQRAGELFF.

The V gene is TRBV5-5, the J gene TRBJ2-7; D possibly corresponds to TRBD1 (5 bases). The length of the CDR3 is 14 residues. Trimming removed 2 bases at V and 2 bases at J, with 11 bases between. Germline V gene lookup returns CDR1 SGHKS and CDR2 YYEKEE (reference sequence). The CDR3 coding sequence is TGTGCCAGCAGCTTATCAGGGAACCCCTACGAGCAGTACTTC. It codes for CASSLSGNPYEQYF.

The CDR3: CASGTGGSLNTEAFF. In DNA, the CDR3 is TGTGCCAGCGGGACAGGGGGATCGTTGAACACTGAAGCTTTCTTT. This sequence joins TRBV28 and TRBJ1-1; TRBD1 agrees at 11 bases. V was pared by 8 bases and J by 0 bases, with 5 bases of the junction left unmatched. Germline V lookup: CDR1 MDHEN, CDR2 SYDVKM. The CDR3 length is 15 residues.

This clone was observed a handful of times. This sequence joins TRBV5-5 and TRBJ1-1; 8 bases line up with TRBD1. Germline values: CDR1 SGHKS, CDR2 YYEKEE (reference sequence). The CDR3 is 15 amino acids. J was trimmed by 3 bases and V by 5 bases; bases with no gene match: 9. CDR3 region: CASRLGGQGDTEAFF. The CDR3 region has the DNA TGTGCCAGCAGACTAGGAGGACAGGGTGACACTGAAGCTTTCTTT.

This clone appeared once. The rearrangement joins TRBV6-1 to TRBJ2-1, with TRBD2 matching over 8 bases. The CDR3 contains 13 residues. Trimming cost V 6 bases and J 7 bases; bases outside gene matches: 5. Germline V CDR1 and CDR2: MNHNS, SASEGT. The chain's CDR3 is CASRREGLNEQFF. In DNA form, the CDR3 reads TGTGCCAGCAGACGGGAGGGCCTTAATGAGCAGTTCTTC.

The chain employs TRBV5-4 and TRBJ2-7; possible D gene TRBD1, 6 bases. Trimming removed 0 bases at V and 6 bases at J, with 10 bases between. In germline, CDR1 is SGHNT, CDR2 YYREEE (reference sequence). This CDR3 has 13 residues. Here the CDR3 reads CASSLEQGSEQYF. CDR3 nucleotides: TGTGCCAGCAGCTTGGAACAGGGCTCCGAGCAGTACTTC.

This rearrangement joins TRBV5-6 to TRBJ2-5, with 13 bases that match TRBD2. V was clipped by 4 bases and J by 5 bases; unmatched bases: 5. Germline V gene lookup returns CDR1 SGHDT and CDR2 YYEEEE. The CDR3 is 15 amino acids. The CDR3 spells CASSRTSGSLETQYF. CDR3 bases: TGTGCCAGCAGCCGGACTAGCGGGAGCTTGGAGACCCAGTACTTC. Drawing the rest from reference TRBV5-6 and TRBJ2-5, the complete variable domain is DAGVTQSPTHLIKTRGQQVTLRCSPKSGHDTVSWYQQALGQGPQFIFQYYEEEERQRGNFPDRFSGHQFPNYSSELNVNALLLGDSALYLCASSRTSGSLETQYFGPGTRLLVL.